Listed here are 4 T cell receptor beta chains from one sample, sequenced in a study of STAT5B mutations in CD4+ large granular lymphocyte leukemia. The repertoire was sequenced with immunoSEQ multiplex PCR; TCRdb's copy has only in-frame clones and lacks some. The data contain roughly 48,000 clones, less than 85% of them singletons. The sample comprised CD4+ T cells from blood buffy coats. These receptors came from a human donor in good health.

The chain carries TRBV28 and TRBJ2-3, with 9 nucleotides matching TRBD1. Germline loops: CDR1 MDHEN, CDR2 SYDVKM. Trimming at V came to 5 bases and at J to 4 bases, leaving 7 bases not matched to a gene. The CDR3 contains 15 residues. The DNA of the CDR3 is TGTGCCAGCAGTATCGGGACAGGGCCCTCAGATACGCAGTATTTT. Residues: CASSIGTGPSDTQYF. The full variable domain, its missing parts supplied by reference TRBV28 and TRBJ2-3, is DVKVTQSSRYLVKRTGEKVFLECVQDMDHENMFWYRQDPGLGLRLIYFSYDVKMKEKGDIPEGYSVSREKKERFSLILESASTNQTSMYLCASSIGTGPSDTQYFGPGTRLTVL.

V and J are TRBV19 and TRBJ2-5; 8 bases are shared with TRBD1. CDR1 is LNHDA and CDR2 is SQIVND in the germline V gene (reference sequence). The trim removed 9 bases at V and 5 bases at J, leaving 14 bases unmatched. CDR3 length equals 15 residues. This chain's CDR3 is CASANQGAGRETQYF. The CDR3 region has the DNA TGTGCCAGCGCCAACCAGGGGGCGGGAAGGGAGACCCAGTACTTC.

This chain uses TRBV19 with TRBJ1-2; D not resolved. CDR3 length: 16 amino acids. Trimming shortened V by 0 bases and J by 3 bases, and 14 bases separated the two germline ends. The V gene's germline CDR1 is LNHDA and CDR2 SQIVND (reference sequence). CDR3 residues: CASSIDLGREYYGYTF. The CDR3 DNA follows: TGTGCCAGTAGTATAGATCTCGGACGTGAGTACTATGGCTACACCTTC.

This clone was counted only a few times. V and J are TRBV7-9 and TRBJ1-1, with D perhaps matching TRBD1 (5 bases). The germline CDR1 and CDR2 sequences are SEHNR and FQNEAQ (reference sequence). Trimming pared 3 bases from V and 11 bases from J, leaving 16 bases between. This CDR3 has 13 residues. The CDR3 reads CASSFPGGVRAFF. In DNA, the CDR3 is TGTGCCAGCAGCTTCCCCGGGGGGGTGCGGGCTTTCTTT.